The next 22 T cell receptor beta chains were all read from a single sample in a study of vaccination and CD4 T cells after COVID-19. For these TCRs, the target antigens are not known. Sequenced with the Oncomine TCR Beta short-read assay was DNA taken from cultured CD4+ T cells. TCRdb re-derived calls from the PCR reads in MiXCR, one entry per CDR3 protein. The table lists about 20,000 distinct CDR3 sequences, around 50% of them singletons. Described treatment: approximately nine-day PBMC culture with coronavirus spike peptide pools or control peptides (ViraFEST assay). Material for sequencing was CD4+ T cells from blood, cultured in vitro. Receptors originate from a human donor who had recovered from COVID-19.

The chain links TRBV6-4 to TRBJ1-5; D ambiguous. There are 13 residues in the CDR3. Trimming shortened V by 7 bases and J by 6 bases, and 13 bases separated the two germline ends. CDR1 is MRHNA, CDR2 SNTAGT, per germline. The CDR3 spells CASTPEVGQPQHF. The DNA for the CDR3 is TGTGCCAGCACCCCCGAGGTCGGTCAGCCCCAGCATTTT.

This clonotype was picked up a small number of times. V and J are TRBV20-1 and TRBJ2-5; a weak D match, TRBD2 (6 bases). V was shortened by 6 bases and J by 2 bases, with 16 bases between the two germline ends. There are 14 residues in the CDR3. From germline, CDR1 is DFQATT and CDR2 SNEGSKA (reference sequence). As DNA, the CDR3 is TGCAGTGCCCCTTGGAGGGTTCTGCAAGAGACCCAGTACTTC. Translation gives CSAPWRVLQETQYF.

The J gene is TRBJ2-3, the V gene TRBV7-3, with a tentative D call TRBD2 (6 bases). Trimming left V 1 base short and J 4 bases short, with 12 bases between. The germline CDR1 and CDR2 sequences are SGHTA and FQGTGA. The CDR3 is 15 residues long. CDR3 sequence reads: CASSLISGVADTQYF. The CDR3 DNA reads TGTGCCAGCAGCTTAATATCGGGAGTGGCAGATACGCAGTATTTT.

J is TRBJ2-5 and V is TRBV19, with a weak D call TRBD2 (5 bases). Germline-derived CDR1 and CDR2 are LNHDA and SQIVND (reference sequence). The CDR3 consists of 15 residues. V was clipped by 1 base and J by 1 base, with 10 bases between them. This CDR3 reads CASSIAAGLQETQYF. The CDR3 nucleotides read TGTGCCAGTAGTATAGCTGCGGGCCTCCAAGAGACCCAGTACTTC.

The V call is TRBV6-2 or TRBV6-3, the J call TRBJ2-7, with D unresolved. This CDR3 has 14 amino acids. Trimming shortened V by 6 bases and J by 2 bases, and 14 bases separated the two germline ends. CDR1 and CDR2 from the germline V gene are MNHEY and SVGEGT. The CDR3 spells CASSSMDVPYEQYF. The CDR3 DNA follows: TGTGCCAGCAGCAGTATGGATGTCCCCTACGAGCAGTACTTC.

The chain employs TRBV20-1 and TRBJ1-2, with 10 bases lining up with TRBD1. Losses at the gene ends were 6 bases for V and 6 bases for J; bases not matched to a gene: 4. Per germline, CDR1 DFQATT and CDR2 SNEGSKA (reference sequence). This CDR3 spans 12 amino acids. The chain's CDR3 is CSATGTGDGYTF. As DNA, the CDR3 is TGCAGTGCGACCGGGACAGGGGATGGCTACACCTTC.

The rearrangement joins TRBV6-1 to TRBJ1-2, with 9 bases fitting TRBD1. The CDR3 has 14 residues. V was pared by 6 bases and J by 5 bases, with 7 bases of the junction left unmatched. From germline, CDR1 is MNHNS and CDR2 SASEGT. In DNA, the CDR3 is TGTGCCAGCAGGCCGGGACAGGGTGGATATGGCTACACCTTC. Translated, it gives CASRPGQGGYGYTF.

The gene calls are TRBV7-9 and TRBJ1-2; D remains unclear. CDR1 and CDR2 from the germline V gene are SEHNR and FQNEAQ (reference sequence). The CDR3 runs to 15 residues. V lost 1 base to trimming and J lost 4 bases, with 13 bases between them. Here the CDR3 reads CASSLDFRGGYGYTF. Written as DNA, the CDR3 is TGTGCCAGCAGCTTAGATTTCCGGGGAGGCTATGGCTACACCTTC.

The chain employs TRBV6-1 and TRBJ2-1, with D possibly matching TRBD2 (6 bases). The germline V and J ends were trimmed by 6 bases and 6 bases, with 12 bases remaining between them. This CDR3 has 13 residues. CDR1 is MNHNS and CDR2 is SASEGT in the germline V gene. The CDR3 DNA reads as TGTGCCAGCAGCCCCTTCGGGGGCAATGAGCAGTTCTTC. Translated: CASSPFGGNEQFF.

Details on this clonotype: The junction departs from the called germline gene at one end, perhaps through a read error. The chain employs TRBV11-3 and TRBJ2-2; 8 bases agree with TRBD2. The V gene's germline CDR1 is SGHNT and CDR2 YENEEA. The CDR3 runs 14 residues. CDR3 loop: CASSSGGNSGELFF. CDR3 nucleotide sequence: TGTGCCAGCAGCTCGGGAGGGAACTCCGGGGAGCTGTTTTTT.

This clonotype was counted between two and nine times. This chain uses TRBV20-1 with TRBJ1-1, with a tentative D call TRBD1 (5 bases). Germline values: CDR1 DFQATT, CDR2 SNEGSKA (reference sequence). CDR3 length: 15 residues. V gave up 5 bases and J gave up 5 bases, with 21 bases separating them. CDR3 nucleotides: TGCAGTGCTCTATACGGAAAAGGGGCCATAACTGAAGCTTTCTTT. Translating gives CSALYGKGAITEAFF.

In nucleotides, the CDR3 is TGTGCCAGCAGCCCCCTCCTAGGGACCTATGGCTACACCTTC. It yields the protein CASSPLLGTYGYTF. The chain employs TRBV6-1 and TRBJ1-2; TRBD1 might be the D (5 bases). V gave up 6 bases and J gave up 4 bases, with 15 bases separating them. The CDR3 covers 14 residues. CDR1 is MNHNS and CDR2 is SASEGT in the germline V gene.

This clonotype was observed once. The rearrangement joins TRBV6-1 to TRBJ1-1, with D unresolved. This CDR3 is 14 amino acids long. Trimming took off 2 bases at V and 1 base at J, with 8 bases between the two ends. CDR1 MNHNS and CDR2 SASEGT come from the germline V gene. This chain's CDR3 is CASSEYHTNTEAFF. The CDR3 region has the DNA TGTGCCAGCAGTGAATATCACACGAACACTGAAGCTTTCTTT.

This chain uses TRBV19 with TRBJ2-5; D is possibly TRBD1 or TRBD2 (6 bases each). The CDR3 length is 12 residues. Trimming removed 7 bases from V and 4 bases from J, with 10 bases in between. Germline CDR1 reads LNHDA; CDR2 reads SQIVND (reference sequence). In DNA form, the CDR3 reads TGTGCCAGTAAGGAGGGGGGAGAGACCCAGTACTTC. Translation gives CASKEGGETQYF.

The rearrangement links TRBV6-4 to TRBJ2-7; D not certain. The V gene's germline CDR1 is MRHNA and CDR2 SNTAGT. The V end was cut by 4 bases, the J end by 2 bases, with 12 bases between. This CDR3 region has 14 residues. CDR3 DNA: TGTGCCAGCAGTGCATCGGACGGTCCCTACGAGCAGTACTTC. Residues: CASSASDGPYEQYF.

DNA for the CDR3: TGCGCCAGCAGCTACCGGGACGCTCAAGAGACCCAGTACTTC. The encoded protein is CASSYRDAQETQYF. The chain recombines TRBV5-1 with TRBJ2-5, with D perhaps matching TRBD1 or TRBD2 (5 bases each). The CDR3 totals 14 residues. V was shortened by 3 bases and J by 2 bases, with 11 bases between the two germline ends. Germline V gives CDR1 SGHRS, CDR2 YFSETQ.

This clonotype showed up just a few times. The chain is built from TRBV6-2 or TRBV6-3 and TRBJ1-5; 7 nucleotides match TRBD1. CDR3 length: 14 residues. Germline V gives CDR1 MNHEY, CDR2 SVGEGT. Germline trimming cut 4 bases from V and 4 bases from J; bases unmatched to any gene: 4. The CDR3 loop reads CASSSTGTNQPQHF. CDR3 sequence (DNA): TGTGCCAGCAGTTCGACAGGGACAAATCAGCCCCAGCATTTT.

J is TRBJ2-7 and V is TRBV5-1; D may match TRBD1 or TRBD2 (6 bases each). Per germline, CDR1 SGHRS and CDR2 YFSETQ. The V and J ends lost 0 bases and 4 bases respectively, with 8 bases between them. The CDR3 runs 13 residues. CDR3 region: CASSLEGGYEQYF. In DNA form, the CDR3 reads TGCGCCAGCAGCTTGGAAGGGGGGTACGAGCAGTACTTC. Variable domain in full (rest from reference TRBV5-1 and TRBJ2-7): KAGVTQTPRYLIKTRGQQVTLSCSPISGHRSVSWYQQTPGQGLQFLFEYFSETQRNKGNFPGRFSGRQFSNSRSEMNVSTLELGDSALYLCASSLEGGYEQYFGPGTRLTVT.

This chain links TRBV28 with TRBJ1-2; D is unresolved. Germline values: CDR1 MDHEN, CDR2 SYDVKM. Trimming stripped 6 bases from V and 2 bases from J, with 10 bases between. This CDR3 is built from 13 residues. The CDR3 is CASRESWNYGYTF. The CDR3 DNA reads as TGTGCCAGCAGAGAAAGCTGGAACTATGGCTACACCTTC.

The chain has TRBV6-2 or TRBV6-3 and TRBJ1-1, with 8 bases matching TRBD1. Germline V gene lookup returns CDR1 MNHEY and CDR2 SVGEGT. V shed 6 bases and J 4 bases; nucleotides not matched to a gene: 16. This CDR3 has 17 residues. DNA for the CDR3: TGTGCCAGCAGGGAGGGACAGGTCAAGGCCTTTGGCACTGAAGCTTTCTTT. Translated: CASREGQVKAFGTEAFF.

In nucleotides, the CDR3 is TGTGCCAGCAGCTCCGGGACAGGGACGGGATCACCCCTCCACTTT. Protein product: CASSSGTGTGSPLHF. The V and J genes are TRBV7-2 and TRBJ1-6, with 9 bases fitting TRBD1. The CDR3 runs 15 residues. Trimming cost V 4 bases and J 10 bases; bases outside gene matches: 8. Per germline, CDR1 SGHTA and CDR2 FQGNSA.

This CDR3 is CSARDSSTDTQYF. DNA for the CDR3: TGCAGTGCTAGAGATTCTAGTACAGATACGCAGTATTTT. The rearrangement links TRBV20-1 to TRBJ2-3; D remains ambiguous. CDR1 DFQATT and CDR2 SNEGSKA come from the germline V gene (reference sequence). The V gene lost 0 bases and the J gene lost 3 bases, with 7 bases spanning the gap. The CDR3 runs 13 residues.